One and the same sample provided the 22 T cell receptor beta chains below, sequenced in a study of cytomegalovirus exposure and HLA in healthy donors. The PCR was carried out with 60 Vbeta primers and 13 Jbeta primers. TCRdb keeps only in-frame clones here, not all; method: immunoSEQ multiplex PCR. The sample shows around 130,000 clones, approximately 82% of them seen only once. The sample was PBMCs. The source of these receptors is a boy aged 2 to 9 in good health and CMV-seronegative.

The chain uses TRBV29-1 and TRBJ2-7; D unresolved. The CDR3 covers 14 residues. Germline lookup yields CDR1 SQVTM and CDR2 ANQGSEA. The ends were cut back, 2 bases at V and 2 bases at J, with 13 bases in the middle. The DNA of the CDR3 is TGCAGCGTTGAATTTCAGGTACCCGCCTACGAGCAGTACTTC. Its translation: CSVEFQVPAYEQYF.

The genes are TRBV25-1 and TRBJ2-4, with 12 positions matching TRBD2. CDR3 length equals 15 residues. The V segment lost 1 base and the J segment 11 bases; nucleotides outside the gene matches: 6. Looked up from germline, CDR1 is MGHDK and CDR2 is SYGVNS. CDR3 region: CASSESLAGGSVQYF. The CDR3 DNA reads TGTGCCAGCAGTGAATCCCTAGCGGGGGGGTCCGTTCAGTACTTC.

This chain joins TRBV20-1 and TRBJ2-7; TRBD1 aligns across 7 bases. After removal of 4 bases from V and 5 bases from J, the junction contained 2 bases not matched to a gene. The germline gives CDR1 DFQATT, CDR2 SNEGSKA (reference sequence). This CDR3 region has 11 residues. The CDR3 reads CSAKQGHEQYV. The CDR3 DNA sequence: TGCAGTGCTAAACAGGGGCACGAGCAGTACGTC.

The chain combines TRBV6-4 with TRBJ2-1, with D maybe TRBD2 (5 bases). The CDR3 loop spans 15 amino acids. CDR1 MRHNA and CDR2 SNTAGT come from the germline V gene. The V and J ends lost 2 bases and 0 bases respectively, with 8 bases between them. Here the CDR3 reads CASSDRDSSYNEQFF. The CDR3 bases are TGTGCCAGCAGTGACCGGGATAGCTCCTACAATGAGCAGTTCTTC.

The chain links TRBV27 to TRBJ2-5; 7 nucleotides match TRBD1. Germline-derived CDR1 and CDR2 are MNHEY and SMNVEV (reference sequence). This CDR3 is built from 13 residues. Trimming removed 6 bases from V and 5 bases from J; junction bases left unmatched: 6. The CDR3 sequence: CASSPGGLETQYF. The CDR3 DNA is TGTGCCAGCAGCCCAGGGGGATTGGAGACCCAGTACTTC.

This clone was observed a few times. Here the CDR3 DNA reads TGTGCCAGCGTCACCGGGACAACGGGACTAGCGTACCCCTACGAGCAGTACGTC. As protein: CASVTGTTGLAYPYEQYV. This sequence joins TRBV19 and TRBJ2-7; 10 bases map to TRBD2. V trimming: 9 bases; J trimming: 2 bases; junction bases outside the gene matches: 19. Germline lookup yields CDR1 LNHDA and CDR2 SQIVND (reference sequence). The CDR3 runs 18 residues.

This clone was counted a single time. Distinct nucleotide sequences in the sample also encode this CDR3. This chain uses TRBV9 with TRBJ1-3; D unresolved. Germline V lookup: CDR1 SGDLS, CDR2 YYNGEE. V was clipped by 4 bases and J by 7 bases, with 9 bases between them. The CDR3 contains 12 residues. CDR3 in amino acids: CASSPPGNTIYF. As DNA, the CDR3 is TGTGCCAGCAGCCCACCGGGTAACACCATATATTTT.

This chain uses TRBV6-5 with TRBJ1-2; TRBD1 matches at 8 bases. The J segment lost 8 bases and the V segment lost 6 bases, leaving 14 bases of the junction unmatched. The CDR3 totals 15 residues. CDR1 is MNHEY and CDR2 is SVGAGI in the germline V gene. CDR3 residues: CASSPSYRTGNGYTF. The CDR3 DNA reads TGTGCCAGCAGCCCCTCTTACAGGACAGGGAACGGCTACACCTTC.

J is TRBJ1-5 and V is TRBV6-6; tentatively, D is TRBD1 (6 bases). The CDR3 runs to 14 residues. Looked up from germline, CDR1 is MNHNY and CDR2 is SVGAGI (reference sequence). Trimming took 4 bases from V and 4 from J, leaving 11 bases between them. CDR3 loop: CASSSPDRNQPQHF. DNA of the CDR3: TGTGCCAGCAGTTCCCCGGACAGAAATCAGCCCCAGCATTTT.

The rearrangement links TRBV5-4 to TRBJ2-5, with 7 bases matching TRBD2. V lost 1 base to trimming and J lost 5 bases; unmatched junction nucleotides: 8. The CDR3 is 15 residues long. Germline-derived CDR1 and CDR2 are SGHNT and YYREEE (reference sequence). The chain's CDR3 is CASSLSGGRGETQYF. CDR3 nucleotide sequence: TGTGCCAGCAGCTTGTCAGGCGGGAGAGGCGAGACCCAGTACTTC.

This chain links TRBV28 with TRBJ1-2; TRBD1 aligns across 7 bases. Germline CDR1 reads MDHEN; CDR2 reads SYDVKM. The CDR3 contains 14 residues. V shed 7 bases, J shed 2 bases, and the junction held 7 bases outside the gene matches. CDR3 in DNA: TGTGCCAGCACCCGGACAGGCCTAAACTATGGCTACACCTTC. Its protein is CASTRTGLNYGYTF.

The gene calls are TRBV27 and TRBJ1-2; 9 nucleotides agree with TRBD1. This CDR3 has 13 residues. The germline V gene has CDR1 MNHEY and CDR2 SMNVEV (reference sequence). With 3 bases clipped from V and 8 bases from J, the junction kept 4 bases outside the gene matches. CDR3 protein: CASSFGTGLGYTF. The DNA of the CDR3 is TGTGCCAGCAGTTTTGGGACAGGGCTCGGCTACACCTTC.

The CDR3 loop reads CASSSTGVTGNTIYF. The CDR3 DNA reads TGTGCCAGCAGCTCGACAGGGGTTACTGGAAACACCATATATTTT. The chain uses TRBV7-8 and TRBJ1-3, with 8 bases aligning to TRBD1. The V gene's germline CDR1 is SGHVS and CDR2 FQNEAQ. V shed 4 bases, J shed 2 bases, and the junction held 4 bases outside the gene matches. The length of the CDR3 is 15 residues.

The chain recombines TRBV5-3 with TRBJ2-7, with a possible D match to TRBD1 (6 bases). TRBV5-3 is an ORF, with its function uncertain. The CDR3 loop spans 13 amino acids. V was clipped by 9 bases and J by 2 bases, with 15 bases between them. CDR3 in DNA: TGTGCCACCCTAGACAGGACCGCCTACGAGCAGTACGTC. It codes for CATLDRTAYEQYV.

This rearrangement joins TRBV5-1 to TRBJ2-2; a weak D match, TRBD1 (6 bases). The CDR3 totals 13 residues. V lost 5 bases and J lost 5, with 10 bases in between. Germline V gene data show CDR1 as SGHRS and CDR2 as YFSETQ. The CDR3 here is CASRVRGTGELFF. For the CDR3, the DNA is TGCGCCAGCAGGGTCAGGGGAACCGGGGAGCTGTTTTTT. The full variable domain, in which reference TRBV5-1 and TRBJ2-2 provide the parts outside the CDR3, is KAGVTQTPRYLIKTRGQQVTLSCSPISGHRSVSWYQQTPGQGLQFLFEYFSETQRNKGNFPGRFSGRQFSNSRSEMNVSTLELGDSALYLCASRVRGTGELFFGEGSRLTVL.

The chain has TRBV19 and TRBJ1-4; the match to TRBD1 covers 9 bases. Unmatched junction bases numbered 3, after V lost 6 bases and J lost 4 bases. Germline CDR1 LNHDA, CDR2 SQIVND (reference sequence). This CDR3 is 14 amino acids long. CDR3 DNA sequence: TGTGCCAGTAGGACAGGGGGTTTTAATGAAAAACTGTTTTTT. It codes for CASRTGGFNEKLFF.

This chain uses TRBV9 with TRBJ1-1; the D is unclear. CDR1 and CDR2 from the germline V gene are SGDLS and YYNGEE. The CDR3 is 13 residues long. V was pared by 4 bases and J by 3 bases, with 10 bases between. The CDR3 here is CASSPRTDTEAFF. In DNA, the CDR3 is TGTGCCAGCAGCCCCAGGACTGACACTGAAGCTTTCTTT.

The V and J genes are TRBV4-2 and TRBJ2-3; 9 bases line up with TRBD2. CDR1 and CDR2 from the germline V gene are LGHNA and YNFKEQ. After removal of 0 bases from V and 4 bases from J, the junction contained 2 bases not matched to a gene. CDR3 length equals 15 residues. CDR3 protein: CASSQDRGGADTQYF. CDR3 coding DNA: TGTGCCAGCAGCCAAGATCGCGGGGGGGCAGATACGCAGTATTTT.

This clone was observed a handful of times. V usage is TRBV30 and J usage is TRBJ2-2; 11 positions match TRBD2. The CDR3 consists of 15 residues. The germline V gene encodes CDR1 GTSNPN and CDR2 SVGIG (reference sequence). J gave up 4 bases and V 3 bases, and 4 bases lay outside the gene matches. This CDR3 is CAWRGTSGPTGELFF. DNA of the CDR3: TGTGCCTGGAGGGGGACTAGCGGCCCCACCGGGGAGCTGTTTTTT.

This chain links TRBV9 with TRBJ2-2, with 7 bases aligning to TRBD2. Trimming took 4 bases from V and 5 from J; bases not matched to a gene: 14. Germline CDR1 and CDR2: SGDLS and YYNGEE. The CDR3 length is 17 residues. CDR3 sequence reads: CASSPYLGGEETGELFF. CDR3 nucleotide sequence: TGTGCCAGCAGCCCTTACCTGGGAGGGGAGGAAACCGGGGAGCTGTTTTTT.

The V call is TRBV19, the J call TRBJ2-1; TRBD2 agrees at 13 bases. With 1 base clipped from V and 8 bases from J, the junction kept 8 bases outside the gene matches. The V gene's germline CDR1 is LNHDA and CDR2 SQIVND (reference sequence). This CDR3 has 17 amino acids. This CDR3 is CASSIGKLAGGGDEQFF. CDR3 in DNA: TGTGCCAGTAGTATAGGTAAACTAGCGGGAGGGGGGGATGAGCAGTTCTTC.

V gene TRBV6-6 combines with J gene TRBJ2-2; D not certain. This CDR3 contains 12 residues. Looked up from germline, CDR1 is MNHNY and CDR2 is SVGAGI (reference sequence). With 7 bases removed from V and 7 bases from J, the gap between germline ends came to 10 bases. CDR3 DNA: TGTGCCAGCATTGTAGAGAGCGGGGAGCTGTTTTTT. Protein: CASIVESGELFF.